This entry is about one T cell receptor beta chain. RNA transcripts provided the source from which TCR beta CDR3 regions were amplified. HTBI primers were the set used in a first-round RT-PCR of the TCR CDR3. MiXCR was run by TCRdb on the multiplex PCR reads, yielding one entry per CDR3 protein. The sample lists about 290,000 distinct CDR3 sequences; approximately 14% were seen once. Patients were aged 18 to 65, had disease duration under 2 months, and had newly diagnosed hyperthyroidism. V was pared by 0 bases and J by 3 bases, with 6 bases of the junction left unmatched. Germline-derived CDR1 and CDR2 are SGDLS and YYNGEE. The CDR3 loop spans 15 amino acids. This entry is derived from a study of T cells in Graves' hyperthyroidism and ophthalmopathy.

The V call is TRBV9, the J call TRBJ2-7, with 7 positions matching TRBD2. Sequences were obtained from blood. The clonotype originates from a woman aged 40 to 50 with Graves' hyperthyroidism. The CDR3 DNA follows: TGTGCCAGCAGCGTAGATACGGCGGGAGTCTACGAGCAGTACTTC. Translation gives CASSVDTAGVYEQYF.